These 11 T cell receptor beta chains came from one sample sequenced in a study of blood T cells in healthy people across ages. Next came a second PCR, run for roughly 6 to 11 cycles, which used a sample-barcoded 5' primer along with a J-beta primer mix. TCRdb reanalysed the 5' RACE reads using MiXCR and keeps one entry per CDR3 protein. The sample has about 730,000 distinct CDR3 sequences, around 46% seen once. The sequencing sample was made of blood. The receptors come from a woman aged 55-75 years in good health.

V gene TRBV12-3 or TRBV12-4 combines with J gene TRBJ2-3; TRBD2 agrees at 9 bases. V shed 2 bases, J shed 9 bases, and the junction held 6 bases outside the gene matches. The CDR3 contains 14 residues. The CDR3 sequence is CASSLTSAGGTQYF. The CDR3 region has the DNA TGTGCCAGCAGTTTAACCAGCGCGGGGGGGACGCAGTATTTT.

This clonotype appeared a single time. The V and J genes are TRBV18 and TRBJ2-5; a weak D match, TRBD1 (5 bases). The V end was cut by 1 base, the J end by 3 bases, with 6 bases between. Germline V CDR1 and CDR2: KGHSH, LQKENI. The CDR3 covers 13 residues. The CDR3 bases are TGTGCCAGCTCACCACTCAGGGAAGAGACCCAGTACTTC. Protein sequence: CASSPLREETQYF.

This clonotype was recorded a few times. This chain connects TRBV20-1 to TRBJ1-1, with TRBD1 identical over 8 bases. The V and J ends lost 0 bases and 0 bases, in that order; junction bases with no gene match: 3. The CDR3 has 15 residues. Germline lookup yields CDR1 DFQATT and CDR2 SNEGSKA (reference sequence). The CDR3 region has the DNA TGCAGTGCTAGAGAGACAGGGGTAATGAACACTGAAGCTTTCTTT. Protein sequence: CSARETGVMNTEAFF.

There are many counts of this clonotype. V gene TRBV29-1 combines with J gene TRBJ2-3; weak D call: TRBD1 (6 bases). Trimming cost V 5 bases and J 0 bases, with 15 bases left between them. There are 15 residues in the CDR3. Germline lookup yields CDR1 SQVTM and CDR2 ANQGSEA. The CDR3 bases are TGCAGCGTTTTGGACAGCTTCGCTAGCACAGATACGCAGTATTTT. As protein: CSVLDSFASTDTQYF.

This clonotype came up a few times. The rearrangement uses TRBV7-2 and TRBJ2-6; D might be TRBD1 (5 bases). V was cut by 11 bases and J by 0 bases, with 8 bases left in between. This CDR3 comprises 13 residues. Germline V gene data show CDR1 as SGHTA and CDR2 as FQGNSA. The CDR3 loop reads CAGHSSGANVLTF. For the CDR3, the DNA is TGTGCCGGACACTCCTCTGGGGCCAACGTCCTGACTTTC.

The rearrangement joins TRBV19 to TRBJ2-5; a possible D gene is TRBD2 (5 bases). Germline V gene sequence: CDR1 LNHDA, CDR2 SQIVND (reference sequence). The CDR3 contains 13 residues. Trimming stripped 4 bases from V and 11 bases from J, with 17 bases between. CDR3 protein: CASSTDQGREQYF. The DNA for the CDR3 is TGTGCCAGTAGTACGGACCAAGGAAGGGAGCAGTACTTC. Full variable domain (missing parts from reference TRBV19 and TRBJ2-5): DGGITQSPKYLFRKEGQNVTLSCEQNLNHDAMYWYRQDPGQGLRLIYYSQIVNDFQKGDIAEGYSVSREKKESFPLTVTSAQKNPTAFYLCASSTDQGREQYFGPGTRLLVL.

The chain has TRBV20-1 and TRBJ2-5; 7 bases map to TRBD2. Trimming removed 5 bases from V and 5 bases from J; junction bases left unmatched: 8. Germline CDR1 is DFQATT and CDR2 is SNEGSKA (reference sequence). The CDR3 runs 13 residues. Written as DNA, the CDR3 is TGCAGTGCTGAAGGACTAGGTGTGGAGACCCAGTACTTC. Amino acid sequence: CSAEGLGVETQYF.

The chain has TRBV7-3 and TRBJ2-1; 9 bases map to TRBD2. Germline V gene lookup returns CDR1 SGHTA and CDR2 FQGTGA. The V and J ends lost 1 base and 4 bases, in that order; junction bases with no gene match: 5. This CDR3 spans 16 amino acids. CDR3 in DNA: TGTGCCAGCAGCTTAATGGGCAGCGGGGGGTACAATGAGCAGTTCTTC. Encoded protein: CASSLMGSGGYNEQFF.

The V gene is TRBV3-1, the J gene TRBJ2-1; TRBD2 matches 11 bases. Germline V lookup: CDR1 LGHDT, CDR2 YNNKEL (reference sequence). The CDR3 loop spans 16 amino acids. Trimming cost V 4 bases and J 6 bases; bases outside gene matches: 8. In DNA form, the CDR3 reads TGTGCCAGCAGCCGGGAGAGACTAGCGGGACCCAATGAGCAGTTCTTC. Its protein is CASSRERLAGPNEQFF.

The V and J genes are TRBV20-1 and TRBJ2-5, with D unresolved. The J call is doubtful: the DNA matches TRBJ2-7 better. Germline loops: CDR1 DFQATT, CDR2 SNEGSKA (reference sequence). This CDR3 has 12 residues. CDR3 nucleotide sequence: TGCAGTTCCCGTTTTACCAACTACGAGCAGTACTTC. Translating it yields CSSRFTNYEQYF.

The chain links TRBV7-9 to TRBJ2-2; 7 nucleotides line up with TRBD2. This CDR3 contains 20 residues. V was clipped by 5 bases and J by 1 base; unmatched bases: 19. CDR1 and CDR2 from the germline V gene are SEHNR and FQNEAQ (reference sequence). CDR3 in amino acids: CASSPRSPNLADKNTGELFF. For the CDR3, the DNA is TGTGCCAGCAGCCCCCGATCCCCCAACCTAGCGGACAAGAACACCGGGGAGCTGTTTTTT.